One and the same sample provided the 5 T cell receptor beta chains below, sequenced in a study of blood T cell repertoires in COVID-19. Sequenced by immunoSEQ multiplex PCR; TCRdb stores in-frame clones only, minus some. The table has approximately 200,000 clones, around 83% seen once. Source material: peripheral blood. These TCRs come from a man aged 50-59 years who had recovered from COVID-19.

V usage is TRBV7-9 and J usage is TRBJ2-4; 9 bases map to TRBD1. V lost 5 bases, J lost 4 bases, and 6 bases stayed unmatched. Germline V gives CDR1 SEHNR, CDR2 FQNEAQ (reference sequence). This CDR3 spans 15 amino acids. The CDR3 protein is CASSPPGQGKNIQYF. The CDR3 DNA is TGTGCCAGCAGCCCGCCGGGACAGGGTAAAAACATTCAGTACTTC. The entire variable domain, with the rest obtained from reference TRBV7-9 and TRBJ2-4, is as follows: DTGVSQNPRHKITKRGQNVTFRCDPISEHNRLYWYRQTLGQGPEFLTYFQNEAQLEKSRLLSDRFSAERPKGSFSTLEIQRTEQGDSAMYLCASSPPGQGKNIQYFGAGTRLSVL.

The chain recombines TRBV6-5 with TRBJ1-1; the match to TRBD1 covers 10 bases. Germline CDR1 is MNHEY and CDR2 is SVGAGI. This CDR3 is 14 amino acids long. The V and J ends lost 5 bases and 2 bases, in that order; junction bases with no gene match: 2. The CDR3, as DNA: TGTGCCAGCAGTCGGGACAGGGGTAACACTGAAGCTTTCTTT. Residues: CASSRDRGNTEAFF.

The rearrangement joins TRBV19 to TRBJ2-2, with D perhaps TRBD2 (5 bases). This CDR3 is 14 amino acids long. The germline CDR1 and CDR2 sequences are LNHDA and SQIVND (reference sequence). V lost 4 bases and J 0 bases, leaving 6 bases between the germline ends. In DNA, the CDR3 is TGTGCCAGTAGTAGCGGGTCGAACACCGGGGAGCTGTTTTTT. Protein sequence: CASSSGSNTGELFF. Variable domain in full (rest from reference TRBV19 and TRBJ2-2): DGGITQSPKYLFRKEGQNVTLSCEQNLNHDAMYWYRQDPGQGLRLIYYSQIVNDFQKGDIAEGYSVSREKKESFPLTVTSAQKNPTAFYLCASSSGSNTGELFFGEGSRLTVL.

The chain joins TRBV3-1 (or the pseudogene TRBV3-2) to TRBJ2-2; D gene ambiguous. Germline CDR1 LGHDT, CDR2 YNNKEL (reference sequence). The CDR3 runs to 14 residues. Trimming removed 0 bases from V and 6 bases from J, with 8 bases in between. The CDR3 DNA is TGTGCCAGCAGCCAAGATTTAGTTGCCGGGGAGCTGTTTTTT. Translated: CASSQDLVAGELFF.

The CDR3 region has the DNA TGTGCCAGCAGCTGGTGGCTGAACACTGAAGCTTTCTTT. Translating it yields CASSWWLNTEAFF. The V gene is TRBV5-5, the J gene TRBJ1-1; D is unresolved. V was clipped by 3 bases and J by 0 bases, with 6 bases between them. The CDR3 extends over 13 amino acids. From germline, CDR1 is SGHKS and CDR2 YYEKEE (reference sequence).